Below are 27 T cell receptor beta chains sequenced from a single sample in a study of blood T cell repertoires in COVID-19. The table came from immunoSEQ multiplex PCR; TCRdb's copy has only in-frame clones and leaves some out. This table holds under 200,000 clones, about 82% found once. The sequencing sample was made of PBMCs or T cells enriched from blood (not recorded which). Receptors were obtained from a man aged 40-49 years with acute COVID-19.

This chain uses TRBV5-4 with TRBJ1-3; D is ambiguous. The V gene's germline CDR1 is SGHNT and CDR2 YYREEE (reference sequence). The CDR3 has 14 residues. The germline V and J ends were trimmed by 4 bases and 1 base, with 9 bases remaining between them. In nucleotides, the CDR3 is TGTGCCAGCAGCCTCACACCTTCTGGAAACACCATATATTTT. It yields the protein CASSLTPSGNTIYF.

The rearrangement uses TRBV2 and TRBJ2-7; 7 positions match TRBD1. Germline V gene sequence: CDR1 SNHLY, CDR2 FYNNEI. Trimming at V came to 5 bases and at J to 2 bases, leaving 3 bases not matched to a gene. The CDR3 is 13 residues long. CDR3 amino acids: CASSRGQTYEQYF. The CDR3 region has the DNA TGTGCCAGCAGTAGGGGACAGACCTACGAGCAGTACTTC. Looking up the rest from reference TRBV2 and TRBJ2-7 gives the full variable domain: EPEVTQTPSHQVTQMGQEVILRCVPISNHLYFYWYRQILGQKVEFLVSFYNNEISEKSEIFDDQFSVERPDGSNFTLKIRSTKLEDSAMYFCASSRGQTYEQYFGPGTRLTVT.

The genes are TRBV7-2 and TRBJ2-5; TRBD2 might be the D (6 bases). The V and J ends lost 4 bases and 2 bases respectively, with 11 bases between them. CDR1 and CDR2 (germline): SGHTA, FQGNSA. This CDR3 comprises 14 residues. The CDR3 DNA is TGTGCCAGCAGCTACATCGGGAGACAAGAGACCCAGTACTTC. This translates into CASSYIGRQETQYF.

The chain couples TRBV3-1 (or the pseudogene TRBV3-2) to TRBJ1-4, with D perhaps TRBD1 (5 bases). The CDR3 length is 15 residues. V was pared by 2 bases and J by 7 bases, with 14 bases between. Germline lookup yields CDR1 LGHDT and CDR2 YNNKEL (reference sequence). The CDR3 is CASSQSWGRSEKLFF. CDR3 DNA: TGTGCCAGCAGCCAAAGTTGGGGGAGGAGTGAAAAACTGTTTTTT.

The genes are TRBV12-3 or TRBV12-4 and TRBJ1-3, with a tentative D call TRBD1 (5 bases). The CDR3 extends over 13 amino acids. With 10 bases removed from V and 3 bases from J, the gap between germline ends came to 13 bases. The CDR3 spells CATQRTIGNTIYF. Written as DNA, the CDR3 is TGTGCCACGCAAAGGACAATTGGAAACACCATATATTTT.

The chain links TRBV12-5 to TRBJ2-2; possibly TRBD2 for D (5 bases). The CDR3 runs 12 residues. The V gene lost 6 bases and the J gene lost 10 bases, with 12 bases spanning the gap. Germline CDR1 reads LGHNT; CDR2 reads FRNRAP. The CDR3 here is CASGRTEEELFF. CDR3 nucleotide sequence: TGTGCTAGTGGCCGGACGGAGGAGGAGCTGTTTTTT.

The CDR3 DNA reads TGTGCCAGCTCACTTCAGGACAGGGAAATGTTTTTT. This encodes CASSLQDREMFF. V and J are TRBV18 and TRBJ1-4, with TRBD1 identical over 8 bases. The CDR3 loop spans 12 amino acids. The junction had 7 bases not matched to a gene; V was cut back by 4 bases and J by 15 bases. Germline assignment: CDR1 KGHSH and CDR2 LQKENI.

V and J are TRBV2 and TRBJ2-2, with 8 bases lining up with TRBD1. In germline, CDR1 is SNHLY, CDR2 FYNNEI. The CDR3 is made up of 15 amino acids. Trimming at V came to 7 bases and at J to 3 bases, leaving 7 bases not matched to a gene. The CDR3, as DNA: TGTGCCAGCAACTACCAGGGGGCACACACCGGGGAGCTGTTTTTT. This sequence encodes CASNYQGAHTGELFF. Complete variable domain (other parts from reference TRBV2 and TRBJ2-2): EPEVTQTPSHQVTQMGQEVILRCVPISNHLYFYWYRQILGQKVEFLVSFYNNEISEKSEIFDDQFSVERPDGSNFTLKIRSTKLEDSAMYFCASNYQGAHTGELFFGEGSRLTVL.

This chain uses TRBV6-5 with TRBJ2-1; TRBD1 aligns across 11 bases. The V segment lost 8 bases and the J segment 7 bases; nucleotides outside the gene matches: 1. The CDR3 extends over 12 amino acids. The V gene's germline CDR1 is MNHEY and CDR2 SVGAGI. The CDR3 nucleotides read TGTGCCAGCCGGGACAGGGGGAATGAGCAGTTCTTC. It encodes CASRDRGNEQFF.

This clone was observed a handful of times. The chain is built from TRBV7-8 and TRBJ2-1; D gene uncertain. CDR3 size: 13 residues. V was cut by 5 bases and J by 6 bases, with 11 bases left in between. From germline, CDR1 is SGHVS and CDR2 FQNEAQ. As DNA, the CDR3 is TGTGCCAGCAGCCCCCCCCTAGGCAATGAGCAGTTCTTC. This translates into CASSPPLGNEQFF. The entire variable domain, with the rest obtained from reference TRBV7-8 and TRBJ2-1, is as follows: GAGVSQSPRYKVAKRGQDVALRCDPISGHVSLFWYQQALGQGPEFLTYFQNEAQLDKSGLPSDRFFAERPEGSVSTLKIQRTQQEDSAVYLCASSPPLGNEQFFGPGTRLTVL.

The chain combines TRBV9 with TRBJ1-6, with no clear D. Germline V gene sequence: CDR1 SGDLS, CDR2 YYNGEE. The CDR3 sequence is 15 residues long. V was trimmed by 1 base and J by 2 bases, leaving 7 bases between them. The CDR3 spells CASSVQEPYNSPLHF. In DNA form, the CDR3 reads TGTGCCAGCAGCGTACAGGAACCCTATAATTCACCCCTCCACTTT.

J is TRBJ1-6 and V is TRBV28; perhaps TRBD1 as D (5 bases). V lost 6 bases and J 7 bases, leaving 13 bases between the germline ends. The length of the CDR3 is 14 residues. Germline lookup yields CDR1 MDHEN and CDR2 SYDVKM. The CDR3 reads CASSRTQANSPLHF. CDR3 DNA: TGTGCCAGCAGCCGGACACAGGCCAATTCACCCCTCCACTTT.

The chain uses TRBV6-5 and TRBJ1-4, with 8 positions matching TRBD1. With V trimmed by 8 bases and J by 7 bases, 9 bases remained unmatched. The CDR3 consists of 14 residues. Per germline, CDR1 MNHEY and CDR2 SVGAGI. CDR3 region: CASSTQGAREKLFF. CDR3 in DNA: TGTGCCAGCTCCACCCAGGGGGCGCGTGAAAAACTGTTTTTT.

The chain carries TRBV5-5 and TRBJ1-2; tentative D call: TRBD1 (6 bases). Per the germline V gene, CDR1 is SGHKS and CDR2 is YYEKEE (reference sequence). The CDR3 is 12 amino acids. Trimming left V 3 bases short and J 8 bases short, with 11 bases between. The CDR3: CASSSSQGGYTF. The CDR3 nucleotides are TGTGCCAGCAGCTCCTCACAGGGAGGCTACACCTTC.

This sequence joins TRBV19 and TRBJ2-3; unclear D gene. This CDR3 has 13 amino acids. Trimming took 2 bases from V and 4 from J, leaving 7 bases between them. Germline V lookup: CDR1 LNHDA, CDR2 SQIVND (reference sequence). CDR3 sequence reads: CASSITGPDTQYF. The CDR3 nucleotides read TGTGCCAGTAGTATAACTGGGCCAGATACGCAGTATTTT.

This chain links TRBV7-3 with TRBJ2-3, with D unresolved. V was clipped by 2 bases and J by 1 base, with 4 bases between them. Germline values: CDR1 SGHTA, CDR2 FQGTGA. The CDR3 runs to 13 residues. CDR3 sequence: CASSLGRTDTQYF. The CDR3 coding sequence is TGTGCCAGCAGCTTAGGGCGCACAGATACGCAGTATTTT.

The chain uses TRBV10-3 and TRBJ1-5; D unclear. Germline V lookup: CDR1 ENHRY, CDR2 SYGVKD. The V gene lost 10 bases and the J gene lost 7 bases, with 8 bases spanning the gap. There are 10 residues in the CDR3. Written as DNA, the CDR3 is TGTGCCACTGAGGAACAGCCCCAGCATTTT. This translates into CATEEQPQHF.

This chain links TRBV30 with TRBJ1-5; D gene uncertain. The V end lost 2 bases, the J end lost 2 bases, and 10 bases lay between the germline ends. Germline CDR1 and CDR2: GTSNPN and SVGIG (reference sequence). This CDR3 region has 14 residues. The CDR3 region is CAWSLGGGNQPQHF. The CDR3 DNA reads TGTGCCTGGAGTTTGGGAGGTGGCAATCAGCCCCAGCATTTT.

The V and J genes are TRBV15 and TRBJ2-1; 7 bases fit TRBD2. Germline CDR1 and CDR2: LNHNV and YYDKDF (reference sequence). CDR3 length: 14 amino acids. Germline trimming cut 0 bases from V and 15 bases from J; bases unmatched to any gene: 11. The CDR3 nucleotides read TGTGCCACCAGCAGAGATCGAACTCCGACTAGCCCGTTCTTC. Protein product: CATSRDRTPTSPFF.

This chain links TRBV18 with TRBJ1-2; D is uncertain. The V end lost 3 bases, the J end lost 1 base, and 6 bases lay between the germline ends. The CDR3 consists of 13 residues. Germline V gives CDR1 KGHSH, CDR2 LQKENI. The CDR3 region is CASSPGSNYGYTF. CDR3 in DNA: TGTGCCAGCTCACCGGGGAGTAACTATGGCTACACCTTC. Drawing the rest from reference TRBV18 and TRBJ1-2, the complete variable domain is NAGVMQNPRHLVRRRGQEARLRCSPMKGHSHVYWYRQLPEEGLKFMVYLQKENIIDESGMPKERFSAEFPKEGPSILRIQQVVRGDSAAYFCASSPGSNYGYTFGSGTRLTVV.

This clone was observed a handful of times. The V gene is TRBV5-8, the J gene TRBJ1-6; 9 positions agree with TRBD1. Germline V CDR1 and CDR2: SGHTS, YDEGEE. This CDR3 has 17 residues. V shed 4 bases, J shed 8 bases, and the junction held 13 bases outside the gene matches. CDR3 bases: TGTGCCAGCAGCCTAGGGACAGGGCTGGCGGGAGATTCACCCCTCCACTTT. This encodes CASSLGTGLAGDSPLHF.

The chain joins TRBV2 to TRBJ2-7; TRBD1 matches 8 bases. The CDR3 spans 15 residues. From germline, CDR1 is SNHLY and CDR2 FYNNEI. V shed 6 bases, J shed 7 bases, and the junction held 14 bases outside the gene matches. This chain's CDR3 is CASRQDRVGVWEQYF. CDR3 in DNA: TGTGCCAGCAGGCAGGACAGGGTAGGGGTATGGGAGCAGTACTTC.

The chain uses TRBV7-9 and TRBJ1-1; D possibly corresponds to TRBD1 (6 bases). This CDR3 is built from 13 residues. V lost 6 bases, J lost 1 base, and 9 bases lay in between. The V gene's germline CDR1 is SEHNR and CDR2 FQNEAQ (reference sequence). CDR3 loop: CASRAGENTEAFF. CDR3 nucleotides: TGTGCCAGCAGAGCAGGGGAGAACACTGAAGCTTTCTTT.

The V and J genes are TRBV2 and TRBJ2-5; possible D gene TRBD1, 7 bases. Between the trimmed V and J ends, which lost 6 bases and 1 base, there was a span of 12 bases. CDR3 length: 14 amino acids. Germline loops: CDR1 SNHLY, CDR2 FYNNEI. CDR3 sequence (DNA): TGTGCCAGCAGCCGGCGGGACAGCCAAGAGACCCAGTACTTC. Protein: CASSRRDSQETQYF. Drawing the rest from reference TRBV2 and TRBJ2-5, the complete variable domain is EPEVTQTPSHQVTQMGQEVILRCVPISNHLYFYWYRQILGQKVEFLVSFYNNEISEKSEIFDDQFSVERPDGSNFTLKIRSTKLEDSAMYFCASSRRDSQETQYFGPGTRLLVL.

This CDR3 reads CASGRVEGVDGYTF. The DNA of the CDR3 is TGCGCCAGCGGTAGGGTAGAGGGAGTAGATGGCTACACCTTC. The rearrangement joins TRBV5-1 to TRBJ1-2; D uncertain. Between the trimmed V and J ends, which lost 7 bases and 6 bases, there was a span of 19 bases. The CDR3 covers 14 residues. From germline, CDR1 is SGHRS and CDR2 YFSETQ.

The J gene is TRBJ2-5, the V gene TRBV5-1; 7 positions agree with TRBD1. The CDR3 is 15 residues long. The V and J ends lost 2 bases and 2 bases, in that order; junction bases with no gene match: 6. Germline CDR1 reads SGHRS; CDR2 reads YFSETQ. The CDR3 is CASSFFDRAQETQYF. CDR3 DNA sequence: TGCGCCAGCAGCTTTTTCGACAGGGCGCAAGAGACCCAGTACTTC.

This clone appeared a single time. The rearrangement uses TRBV19 and TRBJ1-1; 7 positions agree with TRBD1. Germline V gene sequence: CDR1 LNHDA, CDR2 SQIVND (reference sequence). The CDR3 is made up of 15 amino acids. The junction had 8 bases not matched to a gene; V was cut back by 7 bases and J by 0 bases. DNA for the CDR3: TGTGCCAGTATACAAACAGGGGCCATGAACACTGAAGCTTTCTTT. It specifies CASIQTGAMNTEAFF.